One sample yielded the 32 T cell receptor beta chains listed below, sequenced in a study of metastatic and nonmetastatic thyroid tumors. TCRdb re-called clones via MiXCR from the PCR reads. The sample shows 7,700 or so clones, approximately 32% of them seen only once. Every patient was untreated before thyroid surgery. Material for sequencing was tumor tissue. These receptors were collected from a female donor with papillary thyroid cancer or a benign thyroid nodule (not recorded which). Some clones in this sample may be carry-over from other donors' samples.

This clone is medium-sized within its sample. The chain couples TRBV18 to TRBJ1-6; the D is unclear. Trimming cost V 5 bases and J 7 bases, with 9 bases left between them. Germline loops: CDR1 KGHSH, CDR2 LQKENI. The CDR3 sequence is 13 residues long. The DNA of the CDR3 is TGTGCCAGCTCAATGACTGAGAATTCACCCCTCCACTTT. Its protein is CASSMTENSPLHF.

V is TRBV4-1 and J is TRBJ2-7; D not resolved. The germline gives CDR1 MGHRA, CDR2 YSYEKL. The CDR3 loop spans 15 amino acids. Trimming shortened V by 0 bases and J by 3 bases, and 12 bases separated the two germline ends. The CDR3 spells CASSQERAGNYEQYF. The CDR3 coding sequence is TGCGCCAGCAGCCAAGAAAGGGCAGGAAACTACGAGCAGTACTTC.

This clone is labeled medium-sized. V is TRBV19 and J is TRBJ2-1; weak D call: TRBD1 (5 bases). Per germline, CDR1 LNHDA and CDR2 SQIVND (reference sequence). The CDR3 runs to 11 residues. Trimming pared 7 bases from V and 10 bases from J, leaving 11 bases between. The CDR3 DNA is TGTGCCAGTACCACGAAGGGGGAGCAGTTCTTC. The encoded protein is CASTTKGEQFF.

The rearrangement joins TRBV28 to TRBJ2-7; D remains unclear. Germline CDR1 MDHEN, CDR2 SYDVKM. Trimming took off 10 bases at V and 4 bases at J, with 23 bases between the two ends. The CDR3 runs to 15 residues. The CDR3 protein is CATVQDRVSKYEQYF. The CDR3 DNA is TGTGCCACCGTGCAGGACCGGGTATCCAAATACGAGCAGTACTTC.

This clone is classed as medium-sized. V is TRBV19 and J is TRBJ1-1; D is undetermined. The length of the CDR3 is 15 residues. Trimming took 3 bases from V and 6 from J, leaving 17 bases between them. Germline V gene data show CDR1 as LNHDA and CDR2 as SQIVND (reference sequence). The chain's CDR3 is CASSIGVSSPAEAFF. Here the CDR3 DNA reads TGTGCCAGTAGTATCGGGGTCTCATCCCCCGCTGAAGCTTTCTTT.

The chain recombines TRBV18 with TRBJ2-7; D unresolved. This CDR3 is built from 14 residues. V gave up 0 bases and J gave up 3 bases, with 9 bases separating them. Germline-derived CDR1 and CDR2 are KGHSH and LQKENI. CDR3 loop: CASSPPGNGYEQYF. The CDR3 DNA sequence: TGTGCCAGCTCACCACCGGGGAACGGCTACGAGCAGTACTTC.

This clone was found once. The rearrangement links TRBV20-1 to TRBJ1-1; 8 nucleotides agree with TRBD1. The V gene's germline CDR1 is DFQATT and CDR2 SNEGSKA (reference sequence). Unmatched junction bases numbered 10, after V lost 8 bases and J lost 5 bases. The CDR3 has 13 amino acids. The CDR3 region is CSFKTGAGTEAFF. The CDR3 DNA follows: TGCAGTTTCAAGACAGGGGCGGGGACTGAAGCTTTCTTT.

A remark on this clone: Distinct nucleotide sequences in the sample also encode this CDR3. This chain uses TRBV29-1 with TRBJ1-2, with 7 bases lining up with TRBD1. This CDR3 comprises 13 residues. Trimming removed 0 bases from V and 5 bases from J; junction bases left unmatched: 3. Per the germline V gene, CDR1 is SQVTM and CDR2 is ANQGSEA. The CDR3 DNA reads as TGCAGCGTTGAAGAGGCAGGGGGTTATGGCTACACCTTC. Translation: CSVEEAGGYGYTF. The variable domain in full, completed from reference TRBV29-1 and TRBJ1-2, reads SAVISQKPSRDICQRGTSLTIQCQVDSQVTMMFWYRQQPGQSLTLIATANQGSEATYESGFVIDKFPISRPNLTFSTLTVSNMSPEDSSIYLCSVEEAGGYGYTFGSGTRLTVV.

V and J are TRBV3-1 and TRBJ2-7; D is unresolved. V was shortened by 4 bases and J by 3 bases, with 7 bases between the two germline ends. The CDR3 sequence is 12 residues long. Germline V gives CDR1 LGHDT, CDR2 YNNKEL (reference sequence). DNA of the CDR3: TGTGCCAGCAGCCGAGACGGCTACGAGCAGTACTTC. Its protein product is CASSRDGYEQYF.

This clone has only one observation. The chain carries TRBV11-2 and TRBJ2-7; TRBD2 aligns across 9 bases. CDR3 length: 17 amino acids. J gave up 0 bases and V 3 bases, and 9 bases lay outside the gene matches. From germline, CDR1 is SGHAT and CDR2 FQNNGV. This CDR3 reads CASSLLAGVSSSYEQYF. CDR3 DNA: TGTGCCAGCAGCTTGTTAGCGGGGGTATCAAGCTCCTACGAGCAGTACTTC.

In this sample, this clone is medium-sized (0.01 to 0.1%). The DNA for the CDR3 is TGTGCCAGCAGCTTTTCTGGAAACACCATATATTTT. Its translation: CASSFSGNTIYF. The chain combines TRBV7-2 with TRBJ1-3; no firm D call. The CDR3 has 12 residues. Germline V gives CDR1 SGHTA, CDR2 FQGNSA. V was clipped by 3 bases and J by 1 base, with 1 base between them.

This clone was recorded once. The CDR3 spells CSARVGFITDTQYF. CDR3 DNA: TGCAGTGCTAGAGTTGGGTTCATCACAGATACGCAGTATTTT. The chain recombines TRBV20-1 with TRBJ2-3; D is undetermined. The CDR3 loop spans 14 amino acids. Trimming left V 1 base short and J 2 bases short, with 10 bases between. Germline V gene sequence: CDR1 DFQATT, CDR2 SNEGSKA (reference sequence).

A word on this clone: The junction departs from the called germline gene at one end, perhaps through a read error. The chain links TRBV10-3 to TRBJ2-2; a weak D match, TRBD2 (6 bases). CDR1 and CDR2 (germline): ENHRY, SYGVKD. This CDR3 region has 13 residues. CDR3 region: CAILAGGGGELCF. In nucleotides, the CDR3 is TGTGCCATCCTGGCGGGCGGTGGCGGGGAGCTGTGTTTT.

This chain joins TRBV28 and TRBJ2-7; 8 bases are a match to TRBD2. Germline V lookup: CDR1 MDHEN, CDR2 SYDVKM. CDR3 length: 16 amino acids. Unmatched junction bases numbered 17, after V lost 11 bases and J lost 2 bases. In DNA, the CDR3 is TGTGCCTGCACCATCGGGGGGGTGGAACAGACCTACGAGCAGTACTTC. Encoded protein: CACTIGGVEQTYEQYF.

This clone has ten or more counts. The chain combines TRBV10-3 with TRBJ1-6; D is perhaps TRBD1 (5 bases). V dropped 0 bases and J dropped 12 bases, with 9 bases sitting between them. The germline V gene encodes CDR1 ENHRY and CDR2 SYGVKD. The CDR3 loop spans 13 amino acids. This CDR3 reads CAISESGGEPLHF. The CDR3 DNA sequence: TGTGCCATCAGTGAGTCGGGGGGAGAACCCCTCCACTTT.

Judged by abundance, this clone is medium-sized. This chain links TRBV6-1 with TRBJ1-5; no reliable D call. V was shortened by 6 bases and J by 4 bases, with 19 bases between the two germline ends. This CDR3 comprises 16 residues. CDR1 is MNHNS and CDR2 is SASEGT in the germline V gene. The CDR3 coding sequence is TGTGCCAGCAGCCCCGATTGGACCCCTGGGAATCAGCCCCAGCATTTT. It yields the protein CASSPDWTPGNQPQHF.

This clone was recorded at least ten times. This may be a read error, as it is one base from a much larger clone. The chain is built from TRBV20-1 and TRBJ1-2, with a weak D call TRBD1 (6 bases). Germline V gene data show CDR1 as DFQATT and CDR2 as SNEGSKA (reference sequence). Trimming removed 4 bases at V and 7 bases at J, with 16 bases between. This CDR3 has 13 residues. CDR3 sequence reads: CSATSQGPSGYTF. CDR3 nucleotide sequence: TGCAGTGCTACCTCACAGGGTCCCAGTGGCTACACCTTC.

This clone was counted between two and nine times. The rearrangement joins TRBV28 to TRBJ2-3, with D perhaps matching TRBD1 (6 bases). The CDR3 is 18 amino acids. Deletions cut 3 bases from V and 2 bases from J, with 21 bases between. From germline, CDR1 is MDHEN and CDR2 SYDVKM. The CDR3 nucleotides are TGTGCCAGCAGTTTTGCAGGGGCGTTATGGTCCCCCACAGATACGCAGTATTTT. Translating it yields CASSFAGALWSPTDTQYF.

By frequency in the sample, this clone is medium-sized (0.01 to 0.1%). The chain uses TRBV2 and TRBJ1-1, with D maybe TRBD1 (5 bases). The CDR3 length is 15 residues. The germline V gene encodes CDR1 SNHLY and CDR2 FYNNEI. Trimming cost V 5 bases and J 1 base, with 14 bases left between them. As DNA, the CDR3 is TGTGCCAGCAGTTCACTTTCCGGACAGAACACTGAAGCTTTCTTT. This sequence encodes CASSSLSGQNTEAFF.

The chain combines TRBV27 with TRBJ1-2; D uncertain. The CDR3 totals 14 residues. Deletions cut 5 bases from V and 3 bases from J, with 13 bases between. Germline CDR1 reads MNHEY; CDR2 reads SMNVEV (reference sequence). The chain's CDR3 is CASSPNPGHYGYTF. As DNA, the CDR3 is TGTGCCAGCAGTCCAAACCCGGGTCACTATGGCTACACCTTC.

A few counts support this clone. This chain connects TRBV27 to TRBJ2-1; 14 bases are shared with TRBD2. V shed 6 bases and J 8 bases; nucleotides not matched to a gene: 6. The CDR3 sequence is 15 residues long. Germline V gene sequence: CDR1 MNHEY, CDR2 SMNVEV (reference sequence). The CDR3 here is CASRGTSGSIYEQFF. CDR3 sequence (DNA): TGTGCCAGCAGGGGGACTAGCGGGAGTATATATGAGCAGTTCTTC.

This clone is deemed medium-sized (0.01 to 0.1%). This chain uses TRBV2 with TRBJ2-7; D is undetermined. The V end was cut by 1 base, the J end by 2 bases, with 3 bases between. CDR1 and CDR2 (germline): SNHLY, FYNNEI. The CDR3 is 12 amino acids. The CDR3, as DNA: TGTGCCAGCAGTGAAGACGCCTACGAGCAGTACTTC. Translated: CASSEDAYEQYF.

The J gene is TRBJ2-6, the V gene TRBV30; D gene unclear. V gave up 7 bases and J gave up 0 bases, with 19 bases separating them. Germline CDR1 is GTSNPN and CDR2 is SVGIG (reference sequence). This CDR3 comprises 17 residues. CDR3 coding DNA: TGTGCCTCCCGAGTGAGGACGGGCAACTCTGGGGCCAACGTCCTGACTTTC. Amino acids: CASRVRTGNSGANVLTF.

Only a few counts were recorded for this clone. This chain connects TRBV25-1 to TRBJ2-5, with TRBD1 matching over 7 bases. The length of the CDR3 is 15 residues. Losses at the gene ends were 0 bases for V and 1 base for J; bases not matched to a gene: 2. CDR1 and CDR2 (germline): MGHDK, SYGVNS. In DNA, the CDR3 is TGTGCCAGCAGTGAATATGGGACAGCCCAAGAGACCCAGTACTTC. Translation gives CASSEYGTAQETQYF.

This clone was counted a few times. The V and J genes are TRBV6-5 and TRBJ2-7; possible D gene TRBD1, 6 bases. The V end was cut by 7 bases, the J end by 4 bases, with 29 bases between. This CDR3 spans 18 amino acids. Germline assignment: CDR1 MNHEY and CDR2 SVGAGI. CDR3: CASTEVTGRKRRPYEQYF. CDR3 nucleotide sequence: TGTGCCAGCACCGAGGTGACAGGAAGGAAGAGACGACCATACGAGCAGTACTTC.

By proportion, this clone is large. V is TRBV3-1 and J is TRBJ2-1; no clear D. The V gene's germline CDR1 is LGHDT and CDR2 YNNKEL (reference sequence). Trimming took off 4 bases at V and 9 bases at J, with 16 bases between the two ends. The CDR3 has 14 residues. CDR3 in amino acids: CASSPSVASLEQFF. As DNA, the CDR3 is TGTGCCAGCAGCCCGAGCGTGGCGTCTCTTGAGCAGTTCTTC.

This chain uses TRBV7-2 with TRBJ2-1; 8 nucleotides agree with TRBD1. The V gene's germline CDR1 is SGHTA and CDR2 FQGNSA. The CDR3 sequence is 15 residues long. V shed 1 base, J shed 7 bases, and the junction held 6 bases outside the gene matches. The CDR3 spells CASSLGTGKQNEQFF. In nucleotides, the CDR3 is TGTGCCAGCAGCTTAGGGACAGGGAAACAGAATGAGCAGTTCTTC.

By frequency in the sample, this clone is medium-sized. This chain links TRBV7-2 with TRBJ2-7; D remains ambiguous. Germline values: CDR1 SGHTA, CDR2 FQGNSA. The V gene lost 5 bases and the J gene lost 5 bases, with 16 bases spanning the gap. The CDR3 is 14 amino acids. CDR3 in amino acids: CASSPTRVGNEQYF. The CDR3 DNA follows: TGTGCCAGCAGCCCAACAAGGGTAGGGAACGAGCAGTACTTC.

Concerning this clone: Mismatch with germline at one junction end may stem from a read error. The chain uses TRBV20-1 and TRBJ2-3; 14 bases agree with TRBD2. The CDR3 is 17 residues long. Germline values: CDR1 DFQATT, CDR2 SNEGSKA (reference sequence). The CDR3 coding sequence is TGCAGTGATAGAGCCGGGACTAGCGGGAGTAGGAGAGATACGCAGTATTTT. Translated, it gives CSDRAGTSGSRRDTQYF.

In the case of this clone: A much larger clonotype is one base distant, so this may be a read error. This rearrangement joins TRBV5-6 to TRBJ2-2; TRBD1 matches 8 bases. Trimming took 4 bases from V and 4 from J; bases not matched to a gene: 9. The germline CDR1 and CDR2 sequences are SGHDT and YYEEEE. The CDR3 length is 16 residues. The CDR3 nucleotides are TGTGCCAGCAGCACCCCAGAAGGACAGGGCACCGGGGAGCTGTTTTTT. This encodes CASSTPEGQGTGELFF.

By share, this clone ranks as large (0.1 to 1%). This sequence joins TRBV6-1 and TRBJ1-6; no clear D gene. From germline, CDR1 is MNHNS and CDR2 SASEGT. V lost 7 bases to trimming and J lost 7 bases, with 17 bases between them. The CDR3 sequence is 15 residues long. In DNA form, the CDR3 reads TGTGCCAGCAAAACAAGTCCCGGGTGGAATTCACCCCTCCACTTT. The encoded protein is CASKTSPGWNSPLHF.

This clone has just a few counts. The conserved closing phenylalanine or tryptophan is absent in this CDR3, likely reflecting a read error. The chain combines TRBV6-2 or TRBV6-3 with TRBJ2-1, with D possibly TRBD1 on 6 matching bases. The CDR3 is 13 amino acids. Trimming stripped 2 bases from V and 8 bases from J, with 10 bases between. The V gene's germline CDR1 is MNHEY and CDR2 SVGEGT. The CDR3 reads CASSYRDMDEQFL. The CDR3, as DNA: TGTGCCAGCAGTTACAGGGACATGGATGAGCAGTTCCTG.